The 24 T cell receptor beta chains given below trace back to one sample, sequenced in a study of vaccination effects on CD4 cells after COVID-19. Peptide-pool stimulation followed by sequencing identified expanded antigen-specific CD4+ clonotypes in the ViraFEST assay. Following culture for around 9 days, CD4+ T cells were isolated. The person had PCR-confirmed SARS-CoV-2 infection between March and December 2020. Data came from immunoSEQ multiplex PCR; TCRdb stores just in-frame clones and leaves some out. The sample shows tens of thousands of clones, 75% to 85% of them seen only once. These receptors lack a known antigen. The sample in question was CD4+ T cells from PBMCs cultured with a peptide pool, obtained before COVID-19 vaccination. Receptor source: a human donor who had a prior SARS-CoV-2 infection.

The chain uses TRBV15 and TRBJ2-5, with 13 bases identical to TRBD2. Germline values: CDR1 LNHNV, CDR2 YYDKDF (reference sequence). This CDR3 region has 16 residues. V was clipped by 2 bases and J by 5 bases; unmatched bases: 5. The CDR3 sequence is CATSRRTSGSEETQYF. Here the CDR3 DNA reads TGTGCCACCAGCAGAAGGACTAGCGGGAGTGAGGAGACCCAGTACTTC.

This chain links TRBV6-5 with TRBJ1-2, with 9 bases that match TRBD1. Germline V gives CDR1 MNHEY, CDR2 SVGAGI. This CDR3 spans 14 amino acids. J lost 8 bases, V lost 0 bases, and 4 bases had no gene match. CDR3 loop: CASSYSDRGSGYTF. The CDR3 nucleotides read TGTGCCAGCAGTTACTCGGACAGGGGAAGCGGCTACACCTTC.

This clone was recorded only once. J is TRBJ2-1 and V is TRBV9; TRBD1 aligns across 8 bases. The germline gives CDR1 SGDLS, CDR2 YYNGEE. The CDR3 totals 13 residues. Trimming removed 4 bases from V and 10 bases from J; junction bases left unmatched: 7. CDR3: CASSHPGGGEQFF. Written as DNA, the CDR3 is TGTGCCAGCAGCCATCCAGGGGGCGGCGAGCAGTTCTTC.

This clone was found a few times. The DNA for the CDR3 is TGTGCCAGTGCCTTACGGAGATCGGAGCCCCAGCATTTT. Protein sequence: CASALRRSEPQHF. The gene calls are TRBV27 and TRBJ1-5; no reliable D call. The CDR3 covers 13 residues. Trimming left V 9 bases short and J 8 bases short, with 17 bases between. The germline CDR1 and CDR2 sequences are MNHEY and SMNVEV (reference sequence).

CDR3 amino acids: CASSFIGGGTVQFF. CDR3 in DNA: TGTGCCAGCAGCTTCATCGGCGGGGGTACGGTGCAGTTCTTC. The chain uses TRBV7-2 and TRBJ2-1, with 7 bases that match TRBD2. V was pared by 3 bases and J by 12 bases, with 11 bases of the junction left unmatched. Germline assignment: CDR1 SGHTA and CDR2 FQGNSA. This CDR3 is 14 amino acids long.

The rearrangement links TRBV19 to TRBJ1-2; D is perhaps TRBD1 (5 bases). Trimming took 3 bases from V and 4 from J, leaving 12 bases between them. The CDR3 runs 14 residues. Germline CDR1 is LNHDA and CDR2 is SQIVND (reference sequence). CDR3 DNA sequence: TGTGCCAGTAGTATTTTGTGGGGCTCCTATGGCTACACCTTC. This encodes CASSILWGSYGYTF.

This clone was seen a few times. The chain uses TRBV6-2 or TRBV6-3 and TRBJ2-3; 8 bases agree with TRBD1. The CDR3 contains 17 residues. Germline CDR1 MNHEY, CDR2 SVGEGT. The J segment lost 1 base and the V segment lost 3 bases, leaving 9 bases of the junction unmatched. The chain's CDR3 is CASSYKSGGDGTDTQYF. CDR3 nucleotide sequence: TGTGCCAGCAGTTATAAATCAGGGGGCGACGGCACAGATACGCAGTATTTT.

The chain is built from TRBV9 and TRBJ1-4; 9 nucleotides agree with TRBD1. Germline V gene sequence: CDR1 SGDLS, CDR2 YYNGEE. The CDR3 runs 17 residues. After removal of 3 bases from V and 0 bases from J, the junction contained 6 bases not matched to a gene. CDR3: CASSEGQGPTTNEKLFF. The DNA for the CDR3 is TGTGCCAGCAGCGAGGGACAGGGCCCGACAACTAATGAAAAACTGTTTTTT. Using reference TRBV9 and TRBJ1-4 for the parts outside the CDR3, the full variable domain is DSGVTQTPKHLITATGQRVTLRCSPRSGDLSVYWYQQSLDQGLQFLIQYYNGEERAKGNILERFSAQQFPDLHSELNLSSLELGDSALYFCASSEGQGPTTNEKLFFGSGTQLSVL.

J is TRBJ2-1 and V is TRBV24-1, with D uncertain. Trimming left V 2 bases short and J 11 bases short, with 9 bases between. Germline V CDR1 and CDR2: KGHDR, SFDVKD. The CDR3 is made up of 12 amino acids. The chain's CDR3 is CATSDSQPQQFF. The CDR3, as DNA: TGTGCCACCAGTGATTCGCAGCCACAGCAGTTCTTC.

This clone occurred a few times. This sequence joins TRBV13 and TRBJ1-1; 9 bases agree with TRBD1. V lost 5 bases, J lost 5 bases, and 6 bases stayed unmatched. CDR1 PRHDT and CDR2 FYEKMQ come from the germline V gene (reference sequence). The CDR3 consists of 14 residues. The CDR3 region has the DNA TGTGCCAGCAGCGGGGACAGGGTTAAGACTGAAGCTTTCTTT. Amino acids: CASSGDRVKTEAFF.

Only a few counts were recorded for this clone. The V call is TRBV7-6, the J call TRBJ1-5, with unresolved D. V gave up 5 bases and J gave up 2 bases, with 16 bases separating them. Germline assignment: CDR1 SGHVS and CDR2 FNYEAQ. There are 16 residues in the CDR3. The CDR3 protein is CASSPSTRDGNQPQHF. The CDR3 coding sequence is TGTGCCAGCAGCCCAAGCACTAGAGATGGCAATCAGCCCCAGCATTTT.

In nucleotides, the CDR3 is TGTGCCAGCAGCTTAGCCCCCGGTTACTCTGGAAACACCATATATTTT. Protein sequence: CASSLAPGYSGNTIYF. V and J are TRBV7-6 and TRBJ1-3; D remains unclear. There are 16 residues in the CDR3. CDR1 SGHVS and CDR2 FNYEAQ come from the germline V gene. Trimming stripped 0 bases from V and 0 bases from J, with 9 bases between.

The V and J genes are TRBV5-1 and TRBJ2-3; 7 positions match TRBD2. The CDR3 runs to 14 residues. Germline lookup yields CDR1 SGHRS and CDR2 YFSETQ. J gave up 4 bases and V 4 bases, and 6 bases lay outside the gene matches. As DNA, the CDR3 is TGCGCCAGCAGCCCCTGGGGGGGGGCAGATACGCAGTATTTT. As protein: CASSPWGGADTQYF.

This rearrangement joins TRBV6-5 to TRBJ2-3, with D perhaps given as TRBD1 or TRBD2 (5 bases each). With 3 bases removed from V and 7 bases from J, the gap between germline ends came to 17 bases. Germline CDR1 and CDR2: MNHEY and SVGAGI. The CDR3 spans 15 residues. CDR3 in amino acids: CASSYSEGTAYTQYF. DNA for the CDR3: TGTGCCAGCAGTTATTCCGAGGGGACGGCCTATACGCAGTATTTT.

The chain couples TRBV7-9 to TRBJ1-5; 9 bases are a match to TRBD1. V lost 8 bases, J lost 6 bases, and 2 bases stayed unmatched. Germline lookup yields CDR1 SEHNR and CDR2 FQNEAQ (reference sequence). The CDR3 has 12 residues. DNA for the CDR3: TGTGCCAGCTCACAGGGGGCTCAGCCCCAGCATTTT. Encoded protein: CASSQGAQPQHF.

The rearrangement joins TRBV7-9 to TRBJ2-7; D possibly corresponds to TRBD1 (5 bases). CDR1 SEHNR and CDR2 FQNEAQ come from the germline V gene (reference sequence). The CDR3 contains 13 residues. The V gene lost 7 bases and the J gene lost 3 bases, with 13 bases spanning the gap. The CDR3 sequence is CASTRRGSYEQYF. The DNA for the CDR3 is TGTGCCAGCACCAGAAGGGGCAGCTACGAGCAGTACTTC.

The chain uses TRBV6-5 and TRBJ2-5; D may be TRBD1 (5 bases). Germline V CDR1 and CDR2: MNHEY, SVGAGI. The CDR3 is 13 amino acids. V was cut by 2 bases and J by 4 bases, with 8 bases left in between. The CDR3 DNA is TGTGCCAGCAGTTACAGGGGTTTAGAGACCCAGTACTTC. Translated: CASSYRGLETQYF.

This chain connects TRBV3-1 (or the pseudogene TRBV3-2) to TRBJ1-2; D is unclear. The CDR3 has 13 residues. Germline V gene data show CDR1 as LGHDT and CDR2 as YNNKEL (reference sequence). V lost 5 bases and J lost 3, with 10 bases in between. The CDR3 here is CASSTGWHYGYTF. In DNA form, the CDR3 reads TGTGCCAGCAGCACTGGGTGGCACTATGGCTACACCTTC.

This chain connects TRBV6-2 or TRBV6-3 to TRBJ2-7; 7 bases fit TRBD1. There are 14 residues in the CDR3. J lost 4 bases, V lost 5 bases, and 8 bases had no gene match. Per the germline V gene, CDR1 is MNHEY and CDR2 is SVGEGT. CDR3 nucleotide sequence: TGTGCCAGCAGTCCGGGACAGTTACCTTACGAGCAGTACTTC. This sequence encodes CASSPGQLPYEQYF.

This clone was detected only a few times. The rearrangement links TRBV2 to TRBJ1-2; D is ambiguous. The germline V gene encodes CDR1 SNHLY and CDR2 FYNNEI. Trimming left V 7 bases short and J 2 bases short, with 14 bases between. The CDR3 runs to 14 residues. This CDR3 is CASTFSTANYGYTF. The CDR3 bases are TGTGCCAGCACATTTAGCACAGCGAACTATGGCTACACCTTC.

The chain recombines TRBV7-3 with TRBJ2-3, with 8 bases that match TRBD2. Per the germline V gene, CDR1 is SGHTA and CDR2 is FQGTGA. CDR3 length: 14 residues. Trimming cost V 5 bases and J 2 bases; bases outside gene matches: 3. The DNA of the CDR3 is TGTGCCAGCAGCCGGGGGGGCTACACAGATACGCAGTATTTT. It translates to CASSRGGYTDTQYF.

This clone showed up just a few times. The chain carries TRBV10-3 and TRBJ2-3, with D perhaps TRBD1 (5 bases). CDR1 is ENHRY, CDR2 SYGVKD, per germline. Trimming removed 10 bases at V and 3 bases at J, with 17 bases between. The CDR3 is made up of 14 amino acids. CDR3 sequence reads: CATDTAGSTDTQYF. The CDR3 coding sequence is TGTGCCACCGACACGGCAGGGTCAACAGATACGCAGTATTTT.

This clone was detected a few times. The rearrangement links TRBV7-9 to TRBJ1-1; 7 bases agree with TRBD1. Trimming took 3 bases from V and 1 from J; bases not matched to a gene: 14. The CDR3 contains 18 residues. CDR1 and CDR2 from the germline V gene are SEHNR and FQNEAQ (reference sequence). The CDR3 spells CASSFPLAGGLGNTEAFF. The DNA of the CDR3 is TGTGCCAGCAGCTTCCCCCTGGCAGGGGGGTTGGGGAACACTGAAGCTTTCTTT.

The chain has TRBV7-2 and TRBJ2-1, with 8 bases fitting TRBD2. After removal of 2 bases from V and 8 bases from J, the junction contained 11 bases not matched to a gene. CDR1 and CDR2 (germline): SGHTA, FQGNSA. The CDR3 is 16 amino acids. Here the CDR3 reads CASSLFGGGTEDEQFF. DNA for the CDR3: TGTGCCAGCAGCTTATTCGGGGGGGGCACGGAGGATGAGCAGTTCTTC. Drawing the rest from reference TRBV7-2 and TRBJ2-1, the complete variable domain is GAGVSQSPSNKVTEKGKDVELRCDPISGHTALYWYRQSLGQGLEFLIYFQGNSAPDKSGLPSDRFSAERTGGSVSTLTIQRTQQEDSAVYLCASSLFGGGTEDEQFFGPGTRLTVL.